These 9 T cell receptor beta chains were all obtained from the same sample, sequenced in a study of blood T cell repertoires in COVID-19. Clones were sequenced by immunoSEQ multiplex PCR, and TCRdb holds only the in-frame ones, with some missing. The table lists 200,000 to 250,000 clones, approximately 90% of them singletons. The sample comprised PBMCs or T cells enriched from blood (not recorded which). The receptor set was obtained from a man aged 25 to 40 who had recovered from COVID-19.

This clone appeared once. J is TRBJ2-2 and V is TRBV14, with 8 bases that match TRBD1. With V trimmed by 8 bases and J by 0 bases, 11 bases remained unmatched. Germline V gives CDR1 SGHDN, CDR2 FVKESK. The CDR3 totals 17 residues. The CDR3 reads CASLGQEIFANTGELFF. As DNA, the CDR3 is TGTGCCAGCCTGGGACAGGAGATCTTCGCGAACACCGGGGAGCTGTTTTTT.

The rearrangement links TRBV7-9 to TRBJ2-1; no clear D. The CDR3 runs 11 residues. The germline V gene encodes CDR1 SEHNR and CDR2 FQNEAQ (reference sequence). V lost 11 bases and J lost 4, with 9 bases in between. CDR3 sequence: CASSGYNEQFF. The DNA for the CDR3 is TGTGCCTCCTCCGGTTACAATGAGCAGTTCTTC.

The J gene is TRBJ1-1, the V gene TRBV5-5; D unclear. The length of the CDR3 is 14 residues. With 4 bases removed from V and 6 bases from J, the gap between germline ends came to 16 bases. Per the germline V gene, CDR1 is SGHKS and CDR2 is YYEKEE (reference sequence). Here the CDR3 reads CASSPQTRRPEAFF. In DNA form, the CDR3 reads TGTGCCAGCAGCCCCCAGACCCGGAGGCCTGAAGCTTTCTTT.

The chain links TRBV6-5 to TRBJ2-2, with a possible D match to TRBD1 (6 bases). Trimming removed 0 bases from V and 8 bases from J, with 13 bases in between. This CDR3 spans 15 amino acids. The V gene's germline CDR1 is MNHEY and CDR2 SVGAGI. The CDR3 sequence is CASSYSNRVKGELFF. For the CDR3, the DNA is TGTGCCAGCAGTTACTCGAACAGGGTAAAGGGGGAGCTGTTTTTT.

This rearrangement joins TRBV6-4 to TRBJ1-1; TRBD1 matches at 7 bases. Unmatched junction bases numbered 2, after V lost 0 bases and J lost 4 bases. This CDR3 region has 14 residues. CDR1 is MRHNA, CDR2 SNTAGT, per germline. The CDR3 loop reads CASSDSGGGTEAFF. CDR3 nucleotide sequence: TGTGCCAGCAGTGACTCAGGGGGCGGCACTGAAGCTTTCTTT.

The CDR3 reads CASSEMRSGQSNTEAFF. The CDR3 DNA is TGTGCCAGCAGTGAAATGAGATCGGGACAGTCTAACACTGAAGCTTTCTTT. The chain uses TRBV2 and TRBJ1-1; the match to TRBD1 covers 7 bases. The CDR3 has 17 amino acids. V lost 2 bases to trimming and J lost 2 bases; unmatched junction nucleotides: 11. In germline, CDR1 is SNHLY, CDR2 FYNNEI.

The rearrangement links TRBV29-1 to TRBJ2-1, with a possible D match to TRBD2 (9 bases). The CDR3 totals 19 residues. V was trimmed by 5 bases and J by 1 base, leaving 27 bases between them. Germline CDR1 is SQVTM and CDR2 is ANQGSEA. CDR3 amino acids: CSVIPQGGRLAASYNEQFF. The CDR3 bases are TGCAGCGTTATCCCACAGGGGGGTCGACTAGCGGCTTCCTACAATGAGCAGTTCTTC.

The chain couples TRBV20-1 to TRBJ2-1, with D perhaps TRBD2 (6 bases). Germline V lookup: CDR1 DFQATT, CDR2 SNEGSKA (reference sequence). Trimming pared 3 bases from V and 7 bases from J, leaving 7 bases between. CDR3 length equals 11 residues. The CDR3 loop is CSARGTNEQFF. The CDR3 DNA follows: TGCAGTGCTAGGGGGACTAATGAGCAGTTCTTC.

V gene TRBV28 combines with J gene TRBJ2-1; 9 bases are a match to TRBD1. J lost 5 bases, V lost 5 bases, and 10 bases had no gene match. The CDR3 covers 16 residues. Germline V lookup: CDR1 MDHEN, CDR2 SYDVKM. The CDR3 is CASSPGTGFRDNEQFF. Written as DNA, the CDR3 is TGTGCCAGCAGTCCCGGGACAGGGTTTAGGGACAATGAGCAGTTCTTC.